This TCR beta chain was identified in a study of T cells in narcolepsy. General study points: Blood of same and different patients, but not healthy controls, reportedly held recurring autoreactive clonotypes.

CDR1 and CDR2 (germline): SGHRS, YFSETQ. V shed 1 base and J 1 base; nucleotides not matched to a gene: 3. The CDR3 has 15 amino acids. Remarks on this clone: What it recognizes is unknown.

Here immunoSEQ multiplex PCR was the method, and the copy in TCRdb shows in-frame clones only, minus some. Here the sample spans around 30,000 clones, 70% to 85% being singletons. The V and J genes are TRBV5-1 and TRBJ2-3; 7 positions agree with TRBD1. The sequencing input was memory (CD45RA-) CD4+ T cells from blood. The sequence came from a human donor in good health. The DNA of the CDR3 is TGCGCCAGCAGCTTGAGGGGGACAGGCACAGATACGCAGTATTTT. This sequence encodes CASSLRGTGTDTQYF.